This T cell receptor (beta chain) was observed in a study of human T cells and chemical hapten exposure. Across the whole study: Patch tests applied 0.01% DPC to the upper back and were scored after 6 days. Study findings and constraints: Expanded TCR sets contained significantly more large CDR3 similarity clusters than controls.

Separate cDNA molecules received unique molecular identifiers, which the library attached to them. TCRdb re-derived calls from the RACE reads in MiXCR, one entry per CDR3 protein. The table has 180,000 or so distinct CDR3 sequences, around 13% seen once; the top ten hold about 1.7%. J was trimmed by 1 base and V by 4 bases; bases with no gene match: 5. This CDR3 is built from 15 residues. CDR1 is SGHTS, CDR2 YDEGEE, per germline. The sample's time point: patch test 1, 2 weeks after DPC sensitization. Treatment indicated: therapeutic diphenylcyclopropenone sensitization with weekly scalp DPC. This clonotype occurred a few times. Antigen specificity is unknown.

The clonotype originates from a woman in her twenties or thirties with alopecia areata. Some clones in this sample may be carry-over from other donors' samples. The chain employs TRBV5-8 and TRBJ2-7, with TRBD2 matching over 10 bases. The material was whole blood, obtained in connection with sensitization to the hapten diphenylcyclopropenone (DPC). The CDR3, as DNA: TGTGCCAGCAGCCGAACGGGACTAGCGTCCTACGAGCAGTACTTC. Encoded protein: CASSRTGLASYEQYF.